A selection of T cell receptor beta chains follows, all from one sample in a study of cytomegalovirus exposure and HLA in healthy donors. Clones were sequenced by immunoSEQ multiplex PCR, and TCRdb holds only the in-frame ones, with some missing. The data contain about 160,000 clones, roughly 85% of them seen just once; the ten biggest clones take up 0.85%. Specimen: PBMCs. These receptor sequences come from a woman in her thirties in good health and CMV-seronegative. Both conserved end residues are part of each CDR3. Fields, in order: clone size, V gene, D gene, J gene, CDR3 protein, CDR3 DNA. A D gene is named only where the DNA matches it firmly. Clone size is shown for a subset of rows, as once, few, many or a class of expanded clone.

-	TRBV5-1	-	TRBJ2-5	CASSLATGLETQYF	TGCGCCAGCAGCTTGGCTACGGGATTGGAGACCCAGTACTTC
-	TRBV5-1	-	TRBJ2-1	CASSVQAVPYNEQFF	TGCGCCAGCAGCGTTCAAGCGGTACCCTACAATGAGCAGTTCTTC
-	TRBV4-2	-	TRBJ2-7	CASSQDGGIRVGAYEQYF	TGTGCCAGCAGCCAAGATGGGGGCATTAGGGTTGGGGCCTACGAGCAGTACTTC
-	TRBV2	TRBD1	TRBJ1-5	CASSSDREAQPQHF	TGTGCCAGCAGCTCAGACAGGGAGGCTCAGCCCCAGCATTTT
-	TRBV14	-	TRBJ1-4	CASSQQTTNEKLFF	TGTGCCAGCAGCCAACAGACAACTAATGAAAAACTGTTTTTT
-	TRBV4-2	-	TRBJ2-4	CASSQDLNIQYF	TGTGCCAGCAGCCAAGATCTAAACATTCAGTACTTC
-	TRBV5-1	TRBD1	TRBJ1-3	CASSLTATTGNTIYF	TGCGCCAGCAGCTTGACAGCGACGACAGGGAACACCATATATTTT
-	TRBV18	TRBD1	TRBJ1-5	CASSPGTGFAPQHF	TGTGCCAGCTCACCCGGGACAGGGTTCGCGCCCCAGCATTTT
-	TRBV7-9	TRBD1	TRBJ2-7	CASSSPLGQGYYEQYF	TGTGCCAGCAGCTCTCCCCTGGGACAGGGATACTACGAGCAGTACTTC
-	TRBV18	TRBD2	TRBJ2-1	CASSPPGGALNEQFF	TGTGCCAGCTCACCACCCGGGGGGGCATTGAATGAGCAGTTCTTC
-	TRBV7-3	-	TRBJ2-2	CASSPFGGELFF	TGTGCCAGCAGCCCCTTCGGCGGGGAGCTGTTTTTT
-	TRBV7-3	TRBD2	TRBJ2-3	CASSLEPGLRKDTQYF	TGTGCCAGCAGCTTAGAACCGGGACTACGAAAAGATACGCAGTATTTT
-	TRBV5-1	TRBD1	TRBJ1-4	CASSAIGTVPNEKLFF	TGCGCCAGCAGCGCAATCGGGACAGTCCCGAATGAAAAACTGTTTTTT
-	TRBV25-1	TRBD1	TRBJ1-4	CASSELGTGGEKLFF	TGTGCCAGCAGTGAATTAGGGACAGGTGGTGAAAAACTGTTTTTT
once	TRBV7-2	TRBD2	TRBJ2-7	CASSLATSGTYEQYF	TGTGCCAGCAGCTTAGCGACTAGCGGGACCTACGAGCAGTACTTC
-	TRBV28	TRBD1	TRBJ2-7	CASSRTGISYEQYF	TGTGCCAGCAGCCGGACAGGGATCTCCTACGAGCAGTACTTC